One sample yielded the 7 T cell receptor beta chains listed below, sequenced in a study of OX40 agonist ivuxolimab in advanced cancers. Some clones are missing from TCRdb's copy, which holds only in-frame ones; the method was immunoSEQ multiplex PCR. Of 65,000 to 90,000 clones in the sample, less than 90% were seen once. The sequences come from CD4+ or CD8+ T cells sorted from blood, collected in a trial of the OX40 agonist ivuxolimab. The receptors derive from an adult with an advanced solid tumor such as melanoma, head and neck, liver or kidney cancer.

This chain connects TRBV5-1 to TRBJ2-5, with no clear D. CDR1 SGHRS and CDR2 YFSETQ come from the germline V gene. The ends were cut back, 1 base at V and 1 base at J, with 8 bases in the middle. This CDR3 has 14 residues. The CDR3, as DNA: TGCGCCAGCAGCTTGTCCCCCTTCCAAGAGACCCAGTACTTC. Its protein product is CASSLSPFQETQYF.

The V and J genes are TRBV4-1 and TRBJ2-5; D not resolved. Trimming pared 1 base from V and 0 bases from J, leaving 6 bases between. This CDR3 spans 14 amino acids. Germline V gives CDR1 MGHRA, CDR2 YSYEKL. The CDR3 here is CASSQGADQETQYF. CDR3 coding DNA: TGCGCCAGCAGCCAAGGGGCAGACCAAGAGACCCAGTACTTC.

V usage is TRBV7-6 and J usage is TRBJ1-3; 9 bases are a match to TRBD1. The germline CDR1 and CDR2 sequences are SGHVS and FNYEAQ. This CDR3 is 17 amino acids long. The ends lost 8 bases at V and 4 bases at J; junction bases unmatched: 15. CDR3 DNA sequence: TGTGCCAGCTGGGCCCCTAATATGGACAGGGGAGGAAACACCATATATTTT. This encodes CASWAPNMDRGGNTIYF.

The chain carries TRBV6-1 and TRBJ1-6, with no clear D. CDR3 length: 15 residues. CDR1 is MNHNS and CDR2 is SASEGT in the germline V gene. Trimming took 5 bases from V and 2 from J, leaving 10 bases between them. CDR3 sequence reads: CASSPTVPYNSPLHF. For the CDR3, the DNA is TGTGCCAGCAGTCCCACAGTCCCCTATAATTCACCCCTCCACTTT.

The chain is built from TRBV5-1 and TRBJ1-1; D unclear. The CDR3 is 15 residues long. Per germline, CDR1 SGHRS and CDR2 YFSETQ. Deletions cut 3 bases from V and 7 bases from J, with 19 bases between. This chain's CDR3 is CASSYLGRGFNEAFF. In nucleotides, the CDR3 is TGCGCCAGCAGCTATCTCGGACGGGGTTTTAATGAAGCTTTCTTT.

V is TRBV30 and J is TRBJ1-1; D is possibly TRBD1 (5 bases). V was clipped by 4 bases and J by 5 bases, with 11 bases between them. CDR3 size: 12 residues. Germline CDR1 reads GTSNPN; CDR2 reads SVGIG (reference sequence). The CDR3: CAWIPRATEAFF. The CDR3 coding sequence is TGTGCCTGGATCCCCAGGGCAACTGAAGCTTTCTTT.

This chain connects TRBV12-5 to TRBJ2-1; 9 nucleotides agree with TRBD2. Per the germline V gene, CDR1 is LGHNT and CDR2 is FRNRAP. The CDR3 sequence is 14 residues long. V lost 5 bases to trimming and J lost 7 bases; unmatched junction nucleotides: 6. DNA of the CDR3: TGTGCTAGTGGTCTCCGGACTAGCGCAAATGAGCAGTTCTTC. It specifies CASGLRTSANEQFF.